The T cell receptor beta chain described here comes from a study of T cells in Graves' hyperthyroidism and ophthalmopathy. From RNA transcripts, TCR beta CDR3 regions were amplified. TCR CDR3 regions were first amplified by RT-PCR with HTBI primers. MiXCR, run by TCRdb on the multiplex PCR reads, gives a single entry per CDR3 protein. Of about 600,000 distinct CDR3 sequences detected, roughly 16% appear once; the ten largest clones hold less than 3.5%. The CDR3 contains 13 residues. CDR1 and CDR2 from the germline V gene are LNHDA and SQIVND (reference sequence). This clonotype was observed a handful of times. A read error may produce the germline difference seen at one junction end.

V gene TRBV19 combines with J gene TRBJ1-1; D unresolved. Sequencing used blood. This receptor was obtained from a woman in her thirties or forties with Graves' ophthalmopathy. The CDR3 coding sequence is TGTGCCAGTAGATTGACACTGAACACTGAAGCCTTCTTT. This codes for CASRLTLNTEAFF.